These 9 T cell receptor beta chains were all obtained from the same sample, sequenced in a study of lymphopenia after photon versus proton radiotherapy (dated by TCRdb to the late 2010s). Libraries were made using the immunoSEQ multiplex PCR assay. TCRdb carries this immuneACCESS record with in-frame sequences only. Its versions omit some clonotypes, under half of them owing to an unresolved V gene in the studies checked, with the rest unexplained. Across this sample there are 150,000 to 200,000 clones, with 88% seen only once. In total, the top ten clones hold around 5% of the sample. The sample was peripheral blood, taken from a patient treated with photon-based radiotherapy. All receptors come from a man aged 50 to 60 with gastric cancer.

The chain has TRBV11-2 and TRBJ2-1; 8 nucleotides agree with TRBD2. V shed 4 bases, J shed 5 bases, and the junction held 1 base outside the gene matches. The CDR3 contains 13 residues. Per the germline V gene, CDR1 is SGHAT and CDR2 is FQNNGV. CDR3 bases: TGTGCCAGCAGCTCGCGGGGGGACAATGAGCAGTTCTTC. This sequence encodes CASSSRGDNEQFF.

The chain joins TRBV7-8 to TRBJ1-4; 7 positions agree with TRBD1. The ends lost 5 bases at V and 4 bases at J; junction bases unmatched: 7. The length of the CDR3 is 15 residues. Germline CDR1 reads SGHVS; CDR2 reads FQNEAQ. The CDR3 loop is CASSSTGQFNEKLFF. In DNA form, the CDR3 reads TGTGCCAGCAGCAGCACGGGACAGTTTAATGAAAAACTGTTTTTT.

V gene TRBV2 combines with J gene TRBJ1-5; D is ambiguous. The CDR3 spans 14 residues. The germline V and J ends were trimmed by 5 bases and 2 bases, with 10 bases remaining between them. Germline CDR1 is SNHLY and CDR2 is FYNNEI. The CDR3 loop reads CASSYGMGNQPQHF. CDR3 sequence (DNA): TGTGCCAGCAGTTACGGAATGGGCAATCAGCCCCAGCATTTT.

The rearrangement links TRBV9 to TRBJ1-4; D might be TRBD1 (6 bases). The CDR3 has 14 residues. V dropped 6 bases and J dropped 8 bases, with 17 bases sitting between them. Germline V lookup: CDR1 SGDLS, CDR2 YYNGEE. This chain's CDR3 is CASTPTGSKEKLFF. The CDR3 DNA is TGTGCCAGCACCCCAACAGGGTCGAAGGAAAAACTGTTTTTT.

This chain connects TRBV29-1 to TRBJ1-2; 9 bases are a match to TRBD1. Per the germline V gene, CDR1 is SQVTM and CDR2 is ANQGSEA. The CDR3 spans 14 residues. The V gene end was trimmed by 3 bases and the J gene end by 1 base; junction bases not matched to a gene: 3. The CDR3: CSVDPGQGNYGYTF. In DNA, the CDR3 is TGCAGCGTTGACCCGGGACAGGGTAACTATGGCTACACCTTC.

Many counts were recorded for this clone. The CDR3 DNA follows: TGTGCCAGCAGCTCCCGACAGGGAGCTGAAGCTTTCTTT. It specifies CASSSRQGAEAFF. The V and J genes are TRBV7-7 and TRBJ1-1; 7 nucleotides match TRBD1. Germline-derived CDR1 and CDR2 are SSHAT and FNYEAQ (reference sequence). V gave up 4 bases and J gave up 6 bases; unmatched junction bases: 5. This CDR3 has 13 residues. Complete variable domain (other parts from reference TRBV7-7 and TRBJ1-1): GAGVSQSPRYKVTKRGQDVTLRCDPISSHATLYWYQQALGQGPEFLTYFNYEAQPDKSGLPSDRFSAERPEGSISTLTIQRTEQRDSAMYRCASSSRQGAEAFFGQGTRLTVV.

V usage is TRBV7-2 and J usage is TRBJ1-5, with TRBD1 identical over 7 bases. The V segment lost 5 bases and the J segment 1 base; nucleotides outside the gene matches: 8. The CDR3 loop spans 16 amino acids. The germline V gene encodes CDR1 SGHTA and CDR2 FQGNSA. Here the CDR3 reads CASSKETGISNQPQHF. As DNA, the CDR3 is TGTGCCAGCAGCAAGGAGACAGGGATAAGCAATCAGCCCCAGCATTTT.

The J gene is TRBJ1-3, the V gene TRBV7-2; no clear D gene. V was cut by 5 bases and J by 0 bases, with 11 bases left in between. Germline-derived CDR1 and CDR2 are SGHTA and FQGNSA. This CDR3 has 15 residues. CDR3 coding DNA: TGTGCCAGCAGCCCCTACAAGAGCTCTGGAAACACCATATATTTT. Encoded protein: CASSPYKSSGNTIYF.

CDR3 nucleotides: TGTGCCAGCAGTGCGGACAGGGGGGACGAGCAGTACTTC. Its translation: CASSADRGDEQYF. This sequence joins TRBV2 and TRBJ2-7, with 10 bases that match TRBD1. This CDR3 region has 13 residues. CDR1 SNHLY and CDR2 FYNNEI come from the germline V gene. V dropped 4 bases and J dropped 5; count of bases not matched to a gene: 2. The complete variable domain, with remaining parts taken from reference TRBV2 and TRBJ2-7, reads EPEVTQTPSHQVTQMGQEVILRCVPISNHLYFYWYRQILGQKVEFLVSFYNNEISEKSEIFDDQFSVERPDGSNFTLKIRSTKLEDSAMYFCASSADRGDEQYFGPGTRLTVT.